This entry lists 13 T cell receptor beta chains sequenced from one sample in a study of cytomegalovirus exposure and HLA in healthy donors. Primers for the PCR totalled 60 Vbeta and 13 Jbeta. Sequencing was performed with immunoSEQ multiplex PCR; in TCRdb, only in-frame clones are kept and a portion is missing. The data hold 170,000 or so clones, with over 60% observed a single time. The sequenced sample consisted of PBMCs. The receptor set was obtained from a woman in her 30s in good health and CMV-seronegative.

The CDR3 here is CASTRGTDQPQHF. CDR3 DNA sequence: TGTGCCAGCACCCGGGGAACTGATCAGCCCCAGCATTTT. The V gene is TRBV7-9, the J gene TRBJ1-5; D ambiguous. Germline CDR1 reads SEHNR; CDR2 reads FQNEAQ (reference sequence). This CDR3 has 13 amino acids. The V gene lost 7 bases and the J gene lost 5 bases, with 12 bases spanning the gap.

The rearrangement uses TRBV10-3 and TRBJ2-1; D is uncertain. The germline V gene encodes CDR1 ENHRY and CDR2 SYGVKD. The CDR3 extends over 14 amino acids. The ends were cut back, 4 bases at V and 5 bases at J, with 12 bases in the middle. The CDR3 DNA follows: TGTGCCATCAGTGGCCAGGTGGCGAACAATGAGCAGTTCTTC. Its protein is CAISGQVANNEQFF.

The rearrangement links TRBV4-1 to TRBJ1-3, with D possibly matching TRBD1 (6 bases). Germline V gene lookup returns CDR1 MGHRA and CDR2 YSYEKL. The CDR3 contains 14 residues. Deletions cut 2 bases from V and 4 bases from J, with 9 bases between. CDR3 residues: CASSQLDRGNTIYF. CDR3 DNA sequence: TGCGCCAGCAGCCAACTCGACAGGGGAAACACCATATATTTT.

This rearrangement joins TRBV19 to TRBJ2-7; D possibly corresponds to TRBD1 (5 bases). Trimming removed 7 bases at V and 1 base at J, with 14 bases between. Looked up from germline, CDR1 is LNHDA and CDR2 is SQIVND (reference sequence). CDR3 size: 14 residues. The CDR3 bases are TGTGCCAGTACCGATTCGACAGCGTCCTACGAGCAGTACTTC. Its translation is CASTDSTASYEQYF.

The V and J genes are TRBV11-3 and TRBJ2-2, with D possibly matching TRBD1 (5 bases). CDR1 and CDR2 (germline): SGHNT, YENEEA. This CDR3 is built from 15 residues. V lost 5 bases to trimming and J lost 6 bases, with 16 bases between them. CDR3 bases: TGTGCCAGCAGCCCCGGGCAGGGAAGGGCCGGGGAGCTGTTTTTT. This encodes CASSPGQGRAGELFF.

The chain couples TRBV5-6 to TRBJ2-2; D not resolved. Germline CDR1 and CDR2: SGHDT and YYEEEE. This CDR3 has 13 amino acids. The V end lost 5 bases, the J end lost 7 bases, and 12 bases lay between the germline ends. In nucleotides, the CDR3 is TGTGCCAGCAGGGAGAGTGTGGGCGGGGAGCTGTTTTTT. Its translation is CASRESVGGELFF.

The genes are TRBV29-1 and TRBJ2-1, with D possibly being TRBD2 (5 bases). Germline CDR1 SQVTM, CDR2 ANQGSEA. V lost 5 bases, J lost 9 bases, and 20 bases lay in between. The CDR3 has 14 amino acids. As DNA, the CDR3 is TGCAGCGTTCGGAGGTCGGCGGCCGAGAGTGAGCAGTTCTTC. Translated: CSVRRSAAESEQFF.

This sequence joins TRBV25-1 and TRBJ2-5, with D possibly matching TRBD1 (5 bases). The V end lost 5 bases, the J end lost 4 bases, and 11 bases lay between the germline ends. The CDR3 loop spans 13 amino acids. Germline V gene data show CDR1 as MGHDK and CDR2 as SYGVNS. CDR3 nucleotide sequence: TGTGCCAGCAGTTCCGCAGGGCCAGAGACCCAGTACTTC. Translating gives CASSSAGPETQYF.

The J gene is TRBJ2-7, the V gene TRBV11-3; 12 nucleotides match TRBD2. The CDR3 runs to 15 residues. V gave up 4 bases and J gave up 6 bases; unmatched junction bases: 7. CDR1 SGHNT and CDR2 YENEEA come from the germline V gene. In DNA form, the CDR3 reads TGTGCCAGCAGCTCAGAGACTAGCGGGAGTGGCGAGCAGTACTTC. It is translated as CASSSETSGSGEQYF.

Only one count was recorded for this clone. The V gene is TRBV6-1, the J gene TRBJ2-7; the D gene is possibly TRBD2 (6 bases). CDR1 is MNHNS, CDR2 SASEGT, per germline. V lost 5 bases to trimming and J lost 0 bases, with 14 bases between them. The CDR3 is made up of 15 amino acids. CDR3 in DNA: TGTGCCAGCAGTTTCGGGCTAGCGAACTCCTACGAGCAGTACTTC. It yields the protein CASSFGLANSYEQYF.

CDR3 loop: CASGRGRQGSQPQHF. CDR3 DNA sequence: TGTGCCAGTGGGCGTGGTAGACAGGGGAGCCAGCCCCAGCATTTT. The rearrangement joins TRBV19 to TRBJ1-5, with TRBD1 identical over 8 bases. The J segment lost 7 bases and the V segment lost 8 bases, leaving 13 bases of the junction unmatched. The CDR3 totals 15 residues. In germline, CDR1 is LNHDA, CDR2 SQIVND (reference sequence).

The genes are TRBV5-1 and TRBJ2-5; tentative D call: TRBD2 (6 bases). V lost 5 bases and J lost 5, with 16 bases in between. The germline gives CDR1 SGHRS, CDR2 YFSETQ. This CDR3 contains 14 residues. The CDR3 region is CASSRSGGGETQYF. The DNA for the CDR3 is TGCGCCAGCAGTCGGTCCGGGGGAGGCGAGACCCAGTACTTC. The complete variable domain, with remaining parts taken from reference TRBV5-1 and TRBJ2-5, reads KAGVTQTPRYLIKTRGQQVTLSCSPISGHRSVSWYQQTPGQGLQFLFEYFSETQRNKGNFPGRFSGRQFSNSRSEMNVSTLELGDSALYLCASSRSGGGETQYFGPGTRLLVL.

The V and J genes are TRBV14 and TRBJ2-5; 10 bases map to TRBD1. The germline CDR1 and CDR2 sequences are SGHDN and FVKESK. The CDR3 runs 16 residues. V shed 4 bases and J 6 bases; nucleotides not matched to a gene: 11. Here the CDR3 reads CASSPRSRDRGKTQYF. The CDR3 nucleotides read TGTGCCAGCAGCCCTAGGTCCCGGGACAGGGGAAAGACCCAGTACTTC.